Given below is one TCR beta chain in context. Its antigen is as yet unknown. All donors qualified as healthy HIV-negative adults and had experienced no recent acute infections or vaccinations. This specimen belongs to a study of shared clonotypes between healthy human individuals. Study-level points and caveats: In contrast to clonotypes shared by all four donors, non-shared clonotypes had lower generation probabilities. The study generally estimated greater richness for naive than memory subsets.

After removal of 1 base from V and 1 base from J, the junction contained 5 bases not matched to a gene. The CDR3 is 16 residues long. The germline V gene encodes CDR1 SGHRS and CDR2 YFSETQ. Replicate PCRs for sorted subsets used about 200 ng DNA; this equaled tens of thousands of T cell genomes. Profiling relied on immunoSEQ multiplex PCR, and the TCRdb table lists in-frame clones only, not all of them. The data contain about 2.4 million clones, 93% of them seen just once; the ten biggest clones take up about 0.39%. The sample taken for sequencing was naive CD4+ T cells from PBMCs. Documented subset: CD45RA+ positively selected. The sequence was collected from a man between 18 and 35 years old in good health. Some clones in this sample may be carry-over from other donors' samples. V usage is TRBV5-1 and J usage is TRBJ2-3; 8 bases are shared with TRBD1. The CDR3 nucleotides are TGCGCCAGCAGCTTGCGGGGACAGGAAGGCACAGATACGCAGTATTTT. Amino acid sequence: CASSLRGQEGTDTQYF.